This TCR beta chain stems from a study of tumor-infiltrating lymphocytes in primary liver carcinoma. Across the whole study: Patients diagnosed with primary liver carcinoma received treatment through surgical resection.

Study-wide results and limits: Tumor samples exhibited a significantly greater top-250-clone fraction than blood samples (p = 0.039). Overlap in tumor-adjacent and tumor-blood pairs fell below that of tumor region pairs.

With 400 to 550 ng total RNA as template and a constant-region primer, TCR beta cDNA was made. Generation of the TCR beta libraries relied on three nested multiplex PCR rounds using slightly modified ARM-PCR. One entry per CDR3 protein results from TCRdb running MiXCR on the multiplex PCR reads. This table has about 320,000 distinct CDR3 sequences, 65% appearing once. A word on this clonotype: Its target is unknown.

For blood RNA, unsorted whole blood served as the source, and germline DNA was extracted too. Sequencing was performed on peripheral blood. The sequence came from a man between 35 and 55 years old with primary liver carcinoma and hepatitis B virus infection.

CDR3 sequence reads: CASSPWTSGRREQYF. The CDR3 region has the DNA TGTGCCAGCAGCCCCTGGACTAGCGGGAGACGCGAGCAGTACTTC. The rearrangement links TRBV7-9 to TRBJ2-7; TRBD2 aligns across 13 bases. Germline loops: CDR1 SEHNR, CDR2 FQNEAQ (reference sequence). This CDR3 has 15 residues. The junction had 7 bases not matched to a gene; V was cut back by 5 bases and J by 6 bases.